These 17 T cell receptor beta chains were all obtained from the same sample, sequenced in a study of tumor-infiltrating lymphocytes in primary liver carcinoma. For each extraction, RNA and DNA were obtained together from about 21-30 mg of unsorted bulk tissue. Making TCR beta cDNA involved roughly 0.55 ug total RNA and a constant-region primer. Each TCR beta library was derived from three nested multiplex PCR rounds that employed slightly modified ARM-PCR. The opening two PCR rounds, ten to eleven cycles each, paired TRBV1-TRBV30 forward primers with a C-beta reverse primer. TCRdb called the multiplex PCR reads again in MiXCR, with one record for every CDR3 protein. The table includes about 200,000 distinct CDR3 sequences, approximately 86% detected once. Sequences were obtained from tumor tissue from primary liver carcinoma. Source of these receptors: a middle-aged man with primary liver carcinoma and hepatitis B virus infection.

A note on this clonotype: A junction boundary mismatches the germline segment, possibly from a read error. The chain carries TRBV29-1 and TRBJ2-2; 9 bases fit TRBD2. CDR3 length equals 15 residues. Germline loops: CDR1 SQVTM, CDR2 ANQGSEA. CDR3 in amino acids: CSVGTSAVNIGGLFF. The DNA of the CDR3 is TGCAGCGTTGGGACTAGCGCGGTGAACATCGGGGGGCTGTTTTTT.

As for this clonotype: At one end the junction does not follow the germline gene, possibly because of a read error. The rearrangement joins TRBV4-2 to TRBJ2-2; no definite D call. Germline CDR1 LGHNA, CDR2 YNFKEQ. The CDR3 is made up of 17 amino acids. The CDR3 DNA follows: TGTGCCAGCAGTCAAGAAGGAGCGAGAGGTCTCACCGGGGAGCTGTTTTTT. This translates into CASSQEGARGLTGELFF.

This clonotype was seen ten or more times. V usage is TRBV6-2 or TRBV6-3 and J usage is TRBJ2-1; D gene unclear. This CDR3 region has 15 residues. CDR1 and CDR2 from the germline V gene are MNHEY and SVGEGT. V was pared by 2 bases and J by 0 bases, with 8 bases between. CDR3 in DNA: TGTGCCAGCAGTTACACGGAGAGCTCCTACAATGAGCAGTTCTTC. This codes for CASSYTESSYNEQFF.

CDR3 sequence: CATKGPGGADLEFF. The CDR3 DNA reads TGTGCCACTAAAGGCCCAGGGGGCGCCGATCTTGAGTTCTTC. The chain combines TRBV24-1 with TRBJ2-1, with TRBD1 matching over 8 bases. V lost 10 bases to trimming and J lost 14 bases; unmatched junction nucleotides: 18. The CDR3 spans 14 residues. CDR1 and CDR2 from the germline V gene are KGHDR and SFDVKD.

In the case of this clonotype: As the CDR3 is not closed by the conserved phenylalanine or tryptophan, this likely results from a read error. V gene TRBV5-4 combines with J gene TRBJ2-5; D is unclear. Germline CDR1 is SGHNT and CDR2 is YYREEE (reference sequence). The CDR3 is made up of 12 amino acids. V dropped 1 base and J dropped 8 bases, with 9 bases sitting between them. CDR3 in DNA: TGTGCCAGCAGCTTGTTTCTAGATACCCAGTACTAC. Translating it yields CASSLFLDTQYY.

This sequence joins TRBV6-5 and TRBJ2-1; TRBD1 agrees at 8 bases. CDR1 is MNHEY, CDR2 SVGAGI, per germline. V lost 5 bases and J lost 4; bases outside the gene matches: 13. This CDR3 comprises 17 residues. CDR3 sequence: CASSDRSRTGIYNEQFF. CDR3 DNA sequence: TGTGCCAGCAGTGACCGATCAAGGACAGGGATATACAATGAGCAGTTCTTC.

This chain connects TRBV28 to TRBJ2-1; 12 bases match TRBD2. Germline V gene sequence: CDR1 MDHEN, CDR2 SYDVKM. The J segment lost 13 bases and the V segment lost 7 bases, leaving 29 bases of the junction unmatched. This CDR3 comprises 20 residues. The CDR3 DNA reads TGTGCCAGCATTCTGCGGACTAGCGGGATCAGCCCGGGGACCGGGGGTCGTCAGTTCTTC. Translated, it gives CASILRTSGISPGTGGRQFF.

Comments on this clonotype: One junction end does not reproduce the germline sequence, and a read error may be involved. The chain couples TRBV11-2 to TRBJ2-7; possibly TRBD2 for D (6 bases). The CDR3 extends over 15 amino acids. Germline V gives CDR1 SGHAT, CDR2 FQNNGV. The DNA of the CDR3 is TGCACCAGCAGCTTAACCCTAGCGAGGGCTAGCGAGCAGTACTTC. It yields the protein CTSSLTLARASEQYF.

Of note for this clonotype: At one end the junction does not follow the germline gene, possibly because of a read error. The rearrangement uses TRBV12-3 or TRBV12-4 and TRBJ2-3, with 8 bases fitting TRBD1. The CDR3 sequence is 14 residues long. DNA of the CDR3: TGTGCCAGCAGGGAGGGGACAGGTTCTGATACACAGTATTTT. Translated, it gives CASREGTGSDTQYF.

Remarks on this clonotype: This CDR3 fails to terminate in the conserved phenylalanine or tryptophan, so it likely reflects a read error. The DNA is omitted, as the CDR3 cannot be located on it reliably, and the CDR3 follows TCRdb's listing. The rearrangement joins TRBV7-8 to TRBJ2-7; the table assigns TRBD1, which was not confirmed against the DNA. The CDR3 numbers 16 amino acids, ends counted. Germline loops: CDR1 SGHVS, CDR2 FQNEAQ. The CDR3 spells CASSLANQGAFYEQYL.

Points on this clonotype: It may be a read error: a sequence one base away is much more abundant. This chain links TRBV30 with TRBJ1-2; possible D gene TRBD1, 6 bases. Germline CDR1 GTSNPN, CDR2 SVGIG (reference sequence). The V end was cut by 3 bases, the J end by 6 bases, with 11 bases between. This CDR3 has 12 amino acids. The CDR3 DNA reads TGTGCCTGGAGGGACAGTCACAATGGCTACACCTTC. It is translated as CAWRDSHNGYTF.

Concerning this clonotype: It may be a read error: a sequence one base away is much more abundant. The chain recombines TRBV2 with TRBJ1-4, with D uncertain. This CDR3 has 13 residues. CDR1 SNHLY and CDR2 FYNNEI come from the germline V gene. CDR3 sequence: CASSLTTNEKLLF. As DNA, the CDR3 is TGTGCCAGCAGCCTCACAACAAATGAAAAACTGTTGTTT.

About this clonotype: One end of the junction does not line up with germline, which may come from a read error. The rearrangement links TRBV11-3 to TRBJ2-2; TRBD2 might be the D (5 bases). The CDR3 length is 14 residues. Germline values: CDR1 SGHNT, CDR2 YENEEA. This chain's CDR3 is CTSSLNVNTGELFF. CDR3 bases: TGTACCAGCAGCTTAAACGTGAACACCGGGGAACTGTTTTTT.

Worth noting for this clonotype: The junction departs from the called germline gene at one end, perhaps through a read error. The chain has TRBV6-6 and TRBJ1-6; a possible D gene is TRBD1 (5 bases). The CDR3 extends over 13 amino acids. Germline CDR1 and CDR2: MNHNY and SVGAGI (reference sequence). The CDR3 DNA follows: TGCGCCAGCACTGAAGGGACCGCTCAACCCCTCCACTTT. Residues: CASTEGTAQPLHF.

As concerns this clonotype: A read error is possible here, since a much larger clone lies one base away. The rearrangement links TRBV7-9 to TRBJ2-1; D may be TRBD1 or TRBD2 (6 bases each). The CDR3 loop spans 14 amino acids. CDR1 SEHNR and CDR2 FQNEAQ come from the germline V gene (reference sequence). CDR3 loop: CTSWNVWGADEQFF. CDR3 DNA: TGTACCAGCTGGAACGTGTGGGGGGCTGATGAGCAGTTCTTC.

This clonotype was recorded once. No conserved phenylalanine or tryptophan ends this CDR3, so it is likely a read error. In DNA form, the CDR3 reads TGCAGCATTAAAGTGATGCAGGGGGCGAGTGAGCAGTTCTCC. Amino acids: CSIKVMQGASEQFS. The chain links TRBV29-1 to TRBJ2-1; TRBD1 aligns across 8 bases. From germline, CDR1 is SQVTM and CDR2 ANQGSEA. The CDR3 totals 14 residues. J lost 9 bases, V lost 8 bases, and 15 bases had no gene match.

By sample fraction, this clonotype is medium-sized (0.01 to 0.1%). The rearrangement joins TRBV29-1 to TRBJ2-7; 9 bases fit TRBD2. Germline V gene lookup returns CDR1 SQVTM and CDR2 ANQGSEA. The CDR3 runs 15 residues. V was pared by 0 bases and J by 1 base, with 4 bases of the junction left unmatched. The DNA of the CDR3 is TGCAGCGTTGAAGATGGTCTAGCGGGGTCCTACGAGCAGTACTTC. Its translation: CSVEDGLAGSYEQYF.